Each of the 16 T cell receptor beta chains below was sequenced from the same sample in a study of PD-1 blockade in classical Hodgkin lymphoma. Method: immunoSEQ multiplex PCR; TCRdb's copy keeps in-frame clones and lacks some. The repertoire holds about 22,000 clones, with roughly three quarters as singletons. Following autologous stem cell transplantation, relapse occurred in every patient, and exposure to brentuximab vedotin varied. The source was peripheral blood mononuclear cells (PBMCs), collected at baseline. Receptors were obtained from a human donor with classical Hodgkin lymphoma.

The V gene is TRBV10-1, the J gene TRBJ2-1, with D tentatively TRBD2 (5 bases). The ends were cut back, 3 bases at V and 4 bases at J, with 13 bases in the middle. Germline V gives CDR1 WNHNN, CDR2 SYGVQD (reference sequence). This CDR3 has 15 residues. The CDR3 reads CASSDEQRGYNEQFF. CDR3 in DNA: TGCGCCAGCAGTGACGAACAGAGAGGGTACAATGAGCAGTTCTTC.

J is TRBJ1-2 and V is TRBV18; D may be TRBD1 (5 bases). This CDR3 has 16 residues. V lost 2 bases to trimming and J lost 5 bases, with 18 bases between them. Germline assignment: CDR1 KGHSH and CDR2 LQKENI. Here the CDR3 reads CASSPVDSFFPYGYTF. The CDR3 coding sequence is TGTGCCAGCTCACCAGTAGACAGCTTTTTTCCTTATGGCTACACCTTC.

This sequence joins TRBV7-9 and TRBJ1-1, with 7 bases lining up with TRBD1. This CDR3 comprises 15 residues. V lost 4 bases and J lost 4; bases outside the gene matches: 9. Germline CDR1 and CDR2: SEHNR and FQNEAQ (reference sequence). CDR3 protein: CASSSYRGGGTEAFF. The CDR3 coding sequence is TGTGCCAGCAGCTCGTACAGGGGTGGCGGCACTGAAGCTTTCTTT. Using reference TRBV7-9 and TRBJ1-1 for the parts outside the CDR3, the full variable domain is DTGVSQNPRHKITKRGQNVTFRCDPISEHNRLYWYRQTLGQGPEFLTYFQNEAQLEKSRLLSDRFSAERPKGSFSTLEIQRTEQGDSAMYLCASSSYRGGGTEAFFGQGTRLTVV.

The CDR3: CASSGTGGENEPQHF. The CDR3 DNA reads TGTGCCAGCAGTGGGACAGGGGGCGAGAACGAGCCCCAGCATTTT. The rearrangement links TRBV9 to TRBJ1-5; 12 bases agree with TRBD1. Per germline, CDR1 SGDLS and CDR2 YYNGEE. The CDR3 is made up of 15 amino acids. V was pared by 5 bases and J by 8 bases, with 8 bases of the junction left unmatched.

This clone came up a few times. V is TRBV4-2 and J is TRBJ2-7, with a possible D match to TRBD2 (5 bases). Trimming took 3 bases from V and 7 from J, leaving 13 bases between them. The CDR3 runs 13 residues. Germline CDR1 is LGHNA and CDR2 is YNFKEQ. This CDR3 reads CASSQNPGREQYF. CDR3 bases: TGTGCCAGCAGCCAGAACCCTGGGAGAGAGCAGTACTTC.

V and J are TRBV10-2 and TRBJ1-2, with unresolved D. V was shortened by 3 bases and J by 7 bases, with 12 bases between the two germline ends. The CDR3 is made up of 13 amino acids. Germline values: CDR1 WSHSY, CDR2 SAAADI. For the CDR3, the DNA is TGCGCCAGCAGTGATAAACAATCGGGTGGCTACACCTTC. Translated, it gives CASSDKQSGGYTF.

The chain has TRBV27 and TRBJ2-7; 9 positions agree with TRBD1. V shed 5 bases and J 3 bases; nucleotides not matched to a gene: 11. This CDR3 is 16 amino acids long. Germline assignment: CDR1 MNHEY and CDR2 SMNVEV (reference sequence). CDR3 DNA: TGTGCCAGCAGTCCACTATCGGGACAGGGTATCTACGAGCAGTACTTC. This codes for CASSPLSGQGIYEQYF.

J is TRBJ2-7 and V is TRBV28, with D perhaps matching TRBD1 or TRBD2 (5 bases each). Per the germline V gene, CDR1 is MDHEN and CDR2 is SYDVKM. V lost 5 bases, J lost 4 bases, and 12 bases lay in between. This CDR3 is 13 amino acids long. The CDR3 DNA follows: TGTGCCAGCAGTACCCAGGGACCATACGAGCAGTACTTC. It is translated as CASSTQGPYEQYF.

This clone was seen more than once but under ten times. This sequence joins TRBV4-3 and TRBJ1-2; D is possibly TRBD1 (5 bases). This CDR3 contains 15 residues. Germline CDR1 and CDR2: LGHNA and YSLEER. Trimming removed 2 bases from V and 5 bases from J, with 15 bases in between. CDR3 nucleotides: TGCGCCAGCAGCCAATACCCGGGACCGGAGTATGGCTACACCTTC. It yields the protein CASSQYPGPEYGYTF.

The chain recombines TRBV15 with TRBJ1-5; D ambiguous. This CDR3 contains 14 residues. With 0 bases removed from V and 8 bases from J, the gap between germline ends came to 11 bases. Germline V CDR1 and CDR2: LNHNV, YYDKDF (reference sequence). The CDR3: CATSRDKYQEPQHF. The CDR3 coding sequence is TGTGCCACCAGCAGAGATAAGTATCAAGAGCCCCAGCATTTT.

The rearrangement links TRBV5-4 to TRBJ2-3; TRBD2 agrees at 10 bases. The junction had 6 bases not matched to a gene; V was cut back by 3 bases and J by 2 bases. This CDR3 comprises 16 residues. In germline, CDR1 is SGHNT, CDR2 YYREEE (reference sequence). CDR3: CASSWNSGGFTDTQYF. The CDR3 nucleotides are TGTGCCAGCAGCTGGAATAGCGGGGGGTTCACAGATACGCAGTATTTT.

This chain joins TRBV4-3 and TRBJ1-6; D is unresolved. The CDR3 has 18 residues. With 6 bases removed from V and 0 bases from J, the gap between germline ends came to 18 bases. Germline loops: CDR1 LGHNA, CDR2 YSLEER. The CDR3 DNA reads as TGCGCCAGCAGGTACTCAAGGGAGGATAGCTCCTATAATTCACCCCTCCACTTT. This translates into CASRYSREDSSYNSPLHF.

This chain uses TRBV7-2 with TRBJ2-2; no clear D gene. Trimming removed 5 bases at V and 1 base at J, with 11 bases between. Germline loops: CDR1 SGHTA, CDR2 FQGNSA. This CDR3 contains 15 residues. The CDR3 spells CASSPLAMNTGELFF. DNA for the CDR3: TGTGCCAGCAGCCCCTTGGCGATGAACACCGGGGAGCTGTTTTTT.

This rearrangement joins TRBV7-9 to TRBJ2-5, with TRBD2 identical over 11 bases. This CDR3 region has 17 residues. Germline values: CDR1 SEHNR, CDR2 FQNEAQ (reference sequence). With 5 bases clipped from V and 1 base from J, the junction kept 9 bases outside the gene matches. The CDR3 is CASSKSTTSGTQETQYF. In DNA, the CDR3 is TGTGCCAGCAGCAAGTCTACGACTAGCGGGACCCAAGAGACCCAGTACTTC.

A single count supports this clone. The V gene is TRBV4-3, the J gene TRBJ1-2, with D possibly being TRBD1 (5 bases). The CDR3 has 15 residues. In germline, CDR1 is LGHNA, CDR2 YSLEER. V was shortened by 0 bases and J by 2 bases, with 10 bases between the two germline ends. The CDR3 sequence: CASSQESGNNYGYTF. Written as DNA, the CDR3 is TGCGCCAGCAGCCAAGAGTCAGGGAACAACTATGGCTACACCTTC.

This clone was seen only a few times. Mismatch with germline at one junction end may stem from a read error. The rearrangement uses TRBV7-9 and TRBJ2-7; TRBD1 aligns across 8 bases. Germline values: CDR1 SEHNR, CDR2 FQNEAQ (reference sequence). This CDR3 contains 16 residues. In DNA, the CDR3 is TGTGCCAGCAGCTCTTGGGCCGAGACAGGGGAATTAGAATTAATCTTC. Amino acid sequence: CASSSWAETGELELIF.